This T cell receptor (beta chain) was captured in a study of blood T cells in healthy people across ages. Regarding the study as a whole: In long-lived donors, naive CD4+ cell counts and diversity exceeded those of aged donors.

A remark on this clonotype: Antigen unknown.

This CDR3 has 15 amino acids. V shed 0 bases and J 7 bases; nucleotides not matched to a gene: 3. CDR1 is LGHNA, CDR2 YSLEER, per germline. Primers used in a second PCR of about 6 to 11 cycles were a sample-barcoded 5' primer and a J-beta primer mix. Unique molecular identifiers of 12 random nucleotides labeled each cDNA. Using its own MiXCR run on the 5' RACE reads, TCRdb lists one record per CDR3 protein. Altogether 1.5 million to 2 million distinct CDR3 sequences are present, 28% being singletons, with the ten largest covering 7.7%. The clonotype originates from a woman in her 30s in good health. This sequence joins TRBV4-3 and TRBJ2-1, with 10 bases aligning to TRBD2. Source material: blood. Here the CDR3 DNA reads TGCGCCAGCAGCCAAGATCGGACTAGCGGTAATGAGCAGTTCTTC. It codes for CASSQDRTSGNEQFF.